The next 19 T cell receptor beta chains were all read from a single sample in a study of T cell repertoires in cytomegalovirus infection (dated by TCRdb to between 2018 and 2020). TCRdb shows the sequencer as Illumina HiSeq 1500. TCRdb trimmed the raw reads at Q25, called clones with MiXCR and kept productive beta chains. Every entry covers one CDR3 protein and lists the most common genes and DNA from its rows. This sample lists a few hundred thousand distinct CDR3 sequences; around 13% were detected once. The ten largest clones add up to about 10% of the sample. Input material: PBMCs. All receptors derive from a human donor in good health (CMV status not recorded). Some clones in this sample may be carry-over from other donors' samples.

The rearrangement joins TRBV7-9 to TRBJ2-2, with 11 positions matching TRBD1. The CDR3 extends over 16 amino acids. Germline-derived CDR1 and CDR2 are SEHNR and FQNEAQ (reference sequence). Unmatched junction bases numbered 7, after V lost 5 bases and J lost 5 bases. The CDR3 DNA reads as TGTGCCAGCAGCGGTTCCGGGACAGGGGGAACCGGGGAGCTGTTTTTT. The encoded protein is CASSGSGTGGTGELFF.

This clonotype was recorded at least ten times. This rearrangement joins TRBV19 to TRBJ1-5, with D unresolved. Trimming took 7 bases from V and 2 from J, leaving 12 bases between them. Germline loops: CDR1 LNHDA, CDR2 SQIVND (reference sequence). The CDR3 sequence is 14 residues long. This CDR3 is CASISRPGNQPQHF. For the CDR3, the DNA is TGTGCCAGTATCTCGCGTCCGGGCAATCAGCCCCAGCATTTT.

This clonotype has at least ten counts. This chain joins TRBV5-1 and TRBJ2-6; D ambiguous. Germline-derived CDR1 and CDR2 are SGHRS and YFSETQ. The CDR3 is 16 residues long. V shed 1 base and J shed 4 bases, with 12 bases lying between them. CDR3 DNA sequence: TGCGCCAGCAGCTTGTTTGGGTCTTCAGGGGCCAACGTCCTGACTTTC. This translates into CASSLFGSSGANVLTF.

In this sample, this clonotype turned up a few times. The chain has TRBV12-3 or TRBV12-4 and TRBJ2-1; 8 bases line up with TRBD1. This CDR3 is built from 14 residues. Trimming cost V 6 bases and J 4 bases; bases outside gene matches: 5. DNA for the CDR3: TGTGCCAGCAGGTCCGGGACAGGATACAATGAGCAGTTCTTC. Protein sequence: CASRSGTGYNEQFF.

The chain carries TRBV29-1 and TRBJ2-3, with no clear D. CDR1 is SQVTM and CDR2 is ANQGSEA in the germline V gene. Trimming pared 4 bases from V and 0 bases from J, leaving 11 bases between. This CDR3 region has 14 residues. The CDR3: CSVAAILSTDTQYF. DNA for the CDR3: TGCAGCGTTGCGGCAATCCTAAGCACAGATACGCAGTATTTT.

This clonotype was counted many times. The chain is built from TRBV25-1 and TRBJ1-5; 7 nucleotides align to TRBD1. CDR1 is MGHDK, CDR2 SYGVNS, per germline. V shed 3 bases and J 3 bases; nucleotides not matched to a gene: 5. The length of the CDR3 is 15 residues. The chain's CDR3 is CASSDGQAYNQPQHF. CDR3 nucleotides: TGTGCCAGCAGTGATGGACAGGCCTACAATCAGCCCCAGCATTTT.

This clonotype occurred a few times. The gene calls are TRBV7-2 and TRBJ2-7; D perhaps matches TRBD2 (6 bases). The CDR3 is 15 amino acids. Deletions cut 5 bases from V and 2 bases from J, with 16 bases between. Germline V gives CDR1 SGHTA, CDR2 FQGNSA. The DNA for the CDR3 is TGTGCCAGCAGCCGGCGGGGTGGCGGGGCCTACGAGCAGTACTTC. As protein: CASSRRGGGAYEQYF.

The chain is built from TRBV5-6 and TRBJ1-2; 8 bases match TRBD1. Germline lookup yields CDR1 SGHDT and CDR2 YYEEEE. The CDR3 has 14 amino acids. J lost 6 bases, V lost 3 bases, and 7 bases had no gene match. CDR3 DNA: TGTGCCAGCAGCTCCGGACAGGGTATAAATGGCTACACCTTC. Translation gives CASSSGQGINGYTF.

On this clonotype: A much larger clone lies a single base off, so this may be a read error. CDR3 coding DNA: TGTGGCAGCAGCCCCCGGGACAGGGGGTTTTCACCCCTCCACTTT. As protein: CGSSPRDRGFSPLHF. This chain joins TRBV7-2 and TRBJ1-6, with 11 bases aligning to TRBD1. Germline V gives CDR1 SGHTA, CDR2 FQGNSA. The CDR3 is 15 amino acids.

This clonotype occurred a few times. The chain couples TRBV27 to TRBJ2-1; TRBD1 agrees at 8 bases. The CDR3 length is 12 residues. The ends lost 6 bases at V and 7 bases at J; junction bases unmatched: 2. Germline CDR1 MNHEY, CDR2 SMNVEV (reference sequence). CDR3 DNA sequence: TGTGCCAGCAGCCGGACAGGGAATGAGCAGTTCTTC. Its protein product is CASSRTGNEQFF.

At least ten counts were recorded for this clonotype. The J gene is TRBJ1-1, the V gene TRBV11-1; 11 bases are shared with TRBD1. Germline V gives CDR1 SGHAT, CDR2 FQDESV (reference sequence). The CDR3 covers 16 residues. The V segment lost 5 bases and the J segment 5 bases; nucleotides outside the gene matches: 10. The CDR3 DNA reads TGTGCCAGCAGCCCCCGGGACAGGGGGATGTGGACTGAAGCTTTCTTT. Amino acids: CASSPRDRGMWTEAFF.

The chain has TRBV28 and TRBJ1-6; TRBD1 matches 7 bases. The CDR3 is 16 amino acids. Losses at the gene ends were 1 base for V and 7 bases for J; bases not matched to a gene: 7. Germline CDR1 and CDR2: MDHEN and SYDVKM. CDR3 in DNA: TGTGCCAGCAGTTTATCCTCGGGACAGAGAAATTCACCCCTCCACTTT. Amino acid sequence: CASSLSSGQRNSPLHF. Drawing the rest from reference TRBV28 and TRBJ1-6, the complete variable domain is DVKVTQSSRYLVKRTGEKVFLECVQDMDHENMFWYRQDPGLGLRLIYFSYDVKMKEKGDIPEGYSVSREKKERFSLILESASTNQTSMYLCASSLSSGQRNSPLHFGNGTRLTVT.

Here the CDR3 reads CSVDADYEQYF. CDR3 DNA sequence: TGCAGCGTCGATGCCGATTACGAGCAGTACTTC. The chain uses TRBV29-1 and TRBJ2-7; D gene ambiguous. The CDR3 length is 11 residues. Looked up from germline, CDR1 is SQVTM and CDR2 is ANQGSEA. Trimming pared 6 bases from V and 4 bases from J, leaving 10 bases between.

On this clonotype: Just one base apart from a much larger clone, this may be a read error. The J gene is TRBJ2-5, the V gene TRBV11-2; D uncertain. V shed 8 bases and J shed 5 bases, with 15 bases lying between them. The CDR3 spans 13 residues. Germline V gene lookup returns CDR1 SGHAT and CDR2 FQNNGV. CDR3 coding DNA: TGTGCCAGCTGCAAAGTGGTTTTCGAGACCCAGTACTTC. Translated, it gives CASCKVVFETQYF.

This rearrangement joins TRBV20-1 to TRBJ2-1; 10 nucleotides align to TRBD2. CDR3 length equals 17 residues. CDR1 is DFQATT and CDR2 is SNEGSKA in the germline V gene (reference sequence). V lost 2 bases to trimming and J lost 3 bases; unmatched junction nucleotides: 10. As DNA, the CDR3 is TGCAGTGCTAGATCCCCGACTAGCGGGTCAGACTACAATGAGCAGTTCTTC. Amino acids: CSARSPTSGSDYNEQFF.

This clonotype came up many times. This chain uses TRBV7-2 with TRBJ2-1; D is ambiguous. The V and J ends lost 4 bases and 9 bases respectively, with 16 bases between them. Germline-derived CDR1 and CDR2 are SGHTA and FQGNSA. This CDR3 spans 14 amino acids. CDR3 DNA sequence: TGTGCCAGCAGCTCCCCGGGTGATCGCAGTGAGCAGTTCTTC. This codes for CASSSPGDRSEQFF.

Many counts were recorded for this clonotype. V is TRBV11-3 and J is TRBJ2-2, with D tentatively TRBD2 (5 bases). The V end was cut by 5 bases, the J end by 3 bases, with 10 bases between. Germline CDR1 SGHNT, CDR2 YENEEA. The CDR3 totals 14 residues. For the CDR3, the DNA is TGTGCCAGCAGCCTCGTGCGGGACACCGGGGAGCTGTTTTTT. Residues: CASSLVRDTGELFF.

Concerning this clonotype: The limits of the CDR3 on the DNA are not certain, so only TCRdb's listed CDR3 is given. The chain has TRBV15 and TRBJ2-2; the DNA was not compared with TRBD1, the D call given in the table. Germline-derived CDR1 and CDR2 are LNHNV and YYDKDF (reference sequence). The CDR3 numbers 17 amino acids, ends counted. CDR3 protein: CATSRVQGGPTPGSCFF.

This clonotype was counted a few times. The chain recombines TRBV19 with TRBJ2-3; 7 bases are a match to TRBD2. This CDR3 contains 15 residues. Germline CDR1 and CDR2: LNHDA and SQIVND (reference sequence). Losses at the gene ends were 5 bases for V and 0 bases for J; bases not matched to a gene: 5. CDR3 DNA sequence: TGTGCCAGTAGTCTTCAGCGGGGCAGCACAGATACGCAGTATTTT. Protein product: CASSLQRGSTDTQYF. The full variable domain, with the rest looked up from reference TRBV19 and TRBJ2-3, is DGGITQSPKYLFRKEGQNVTLSCEQNLNHDAMYWYRQDPGQGLRLIYYSQIVNDFQKGDIAEGYSVSREKKESFPLTVTSAQKNPTAFYLCASSLQRGSTDTQYFGPGTRLTVL.